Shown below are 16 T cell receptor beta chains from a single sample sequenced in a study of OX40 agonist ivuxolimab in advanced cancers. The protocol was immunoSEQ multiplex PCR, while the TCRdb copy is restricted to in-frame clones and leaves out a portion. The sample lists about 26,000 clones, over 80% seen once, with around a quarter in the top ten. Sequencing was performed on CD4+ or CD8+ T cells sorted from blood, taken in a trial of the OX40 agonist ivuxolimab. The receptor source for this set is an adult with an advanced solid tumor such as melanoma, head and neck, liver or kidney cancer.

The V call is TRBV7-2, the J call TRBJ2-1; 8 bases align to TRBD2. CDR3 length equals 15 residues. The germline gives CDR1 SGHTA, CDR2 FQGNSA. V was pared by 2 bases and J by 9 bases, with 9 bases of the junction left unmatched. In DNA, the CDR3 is TGTGCCAGCAGCTTAATGGCGGGAGGCGGGGGTGAGCAGTTCTTC. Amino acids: CASSLMAGGGGEQFF.

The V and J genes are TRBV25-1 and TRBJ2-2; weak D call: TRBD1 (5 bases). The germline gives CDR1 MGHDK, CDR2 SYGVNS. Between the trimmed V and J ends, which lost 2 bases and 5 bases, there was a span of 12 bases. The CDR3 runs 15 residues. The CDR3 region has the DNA TGTGCCAGCAGTGAAATAGGGGTTGGTACCGGGGAGCTGTTTTTT. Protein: CASSEIGVGTGELFF. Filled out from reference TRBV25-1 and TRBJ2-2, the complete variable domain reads EADIYQTPRYLVIGTGKKITLECSQTMGHDKMYWYQQDPGMELHLIHYSYGVNSTEKGDLSSESTVSRIRTEHFPLTLESARPSHTSQYLCASSEIGVGTGELFFGEGSRLTVL.

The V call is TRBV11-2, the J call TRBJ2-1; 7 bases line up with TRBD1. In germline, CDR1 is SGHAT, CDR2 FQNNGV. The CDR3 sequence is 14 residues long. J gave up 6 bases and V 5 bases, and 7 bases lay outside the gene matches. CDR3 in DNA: TGTGCCAGCAGCCCAAGACAGGGTTCCAATGAGCAGTTCTTC. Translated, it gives CASSPRQGSNEQFF.

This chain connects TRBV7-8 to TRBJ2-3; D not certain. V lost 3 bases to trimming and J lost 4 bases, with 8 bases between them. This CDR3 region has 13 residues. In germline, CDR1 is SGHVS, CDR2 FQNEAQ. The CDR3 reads CASSFSLPDTQYF. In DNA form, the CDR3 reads TGTGCCAGCAGCTTTTCCCTTCCAGATACGCAGTATTTT. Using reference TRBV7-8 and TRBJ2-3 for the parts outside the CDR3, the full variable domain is GAGVSQSPRYKVAKRGQDVALRCDPISGHVSLFWYQQALGQGPEFLTYFQNEAQLDKSGLPSDRFFAERPEGSVSTLKIQRTQQEDSAVYLCASSFSLPDTQYFGPGTRLTVL.

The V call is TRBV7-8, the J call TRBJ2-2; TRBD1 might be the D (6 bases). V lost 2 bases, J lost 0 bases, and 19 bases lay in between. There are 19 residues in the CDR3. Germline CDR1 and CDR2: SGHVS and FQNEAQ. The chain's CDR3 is CASSLPQTGIEPNTGELFF. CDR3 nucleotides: TGTGCCAGCAGCTTACCCCAGACAGGTATTGAGCCGAACACCGGGGAGCTGTTTTTT.

CDR3 protein: CASSNNGYEQYF. As DNA, the CDR3 is TGTGCCAGCAGCAACAACGGCTACGAGCAGTACTTC. The rearrangement links TRBV7-7 to TRBJ2-5; D gene uncertain. With the DNA end fitting TRBJ2-7 better, the J assignment may be wrong. Germline assignment: CDR1 SSHAT and CDR2 FNYEAQ (reference sequence). The CDR3 length is 12 residues.

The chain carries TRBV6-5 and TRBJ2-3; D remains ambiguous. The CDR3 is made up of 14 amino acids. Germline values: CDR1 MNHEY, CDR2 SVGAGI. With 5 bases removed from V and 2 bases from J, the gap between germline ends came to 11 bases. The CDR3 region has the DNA TGTGCCAGCAGTCCATCCTTTTTCACAGATACGCAGTATTTT. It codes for CASSPSFFTDTQYF.

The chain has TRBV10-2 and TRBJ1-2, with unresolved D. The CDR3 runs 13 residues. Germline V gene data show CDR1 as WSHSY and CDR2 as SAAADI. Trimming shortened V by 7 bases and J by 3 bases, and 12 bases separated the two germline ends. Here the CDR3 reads CASIETAYYGYTF. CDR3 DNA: TGCGCCAGCATCGAGACCGCTTACTATGGCTACACCTTC.

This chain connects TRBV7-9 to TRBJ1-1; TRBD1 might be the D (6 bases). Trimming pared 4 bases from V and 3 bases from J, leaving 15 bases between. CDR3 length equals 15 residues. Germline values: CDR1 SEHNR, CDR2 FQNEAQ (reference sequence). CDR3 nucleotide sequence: TGTGCCAGCAGCTCCTTCGCAGGGGTGGACACTGAAGCTTTCTTT. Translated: CASSSFAGVDTEAFF.

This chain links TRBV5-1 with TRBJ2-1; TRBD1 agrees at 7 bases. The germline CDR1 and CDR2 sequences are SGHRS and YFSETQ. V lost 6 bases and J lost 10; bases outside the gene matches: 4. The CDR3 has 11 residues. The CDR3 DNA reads TGCGCCAGCATTGGGGGACAGGAGCAGTTCTTC. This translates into CASIGGQEQFF.

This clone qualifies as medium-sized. The CDR3 region is CASSPLDSISYNEQFF. The CDR3 region has the DNA TGTGCCAGCAGCCCATTGGACTCCATCTCCTACAATGAGCAGTTCTTC. The rearrangement joins TRBV4-2 to TRBJ2-1; TRBD2 might be the D (5 bases). The germline gives CDR1 LGHNA, CDR2 YNFKEQ. Trimming left V 4 bases short and J 0 bases short, with 13 bases between. The CDR3 has 16 amino acids.

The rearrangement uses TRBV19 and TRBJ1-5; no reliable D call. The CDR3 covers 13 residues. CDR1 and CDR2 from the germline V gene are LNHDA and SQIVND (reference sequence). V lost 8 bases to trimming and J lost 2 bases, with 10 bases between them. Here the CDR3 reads CASGIFGNQPQHF. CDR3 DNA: TGTGCCAGTGGGATTTTTGGCAATCAGCCCCAGCATTTT.

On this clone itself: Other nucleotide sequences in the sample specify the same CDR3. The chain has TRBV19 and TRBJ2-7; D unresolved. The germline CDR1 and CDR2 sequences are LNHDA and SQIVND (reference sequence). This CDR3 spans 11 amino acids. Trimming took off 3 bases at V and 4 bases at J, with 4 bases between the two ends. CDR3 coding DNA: TGTGCCAGTAGTATCGGGTACGAGCAGTACTTC. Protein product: CASSIGYEQYF.

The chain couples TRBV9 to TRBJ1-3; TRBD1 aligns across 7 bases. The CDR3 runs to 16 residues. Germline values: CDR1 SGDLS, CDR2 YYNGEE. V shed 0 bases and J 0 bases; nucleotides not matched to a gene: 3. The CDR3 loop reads CASSVGRGVSGNTIYF. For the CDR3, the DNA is TGTGCCAGCAGCGTAGGCAGGGGGGTCTCTGGAAACACCATATATTTT.

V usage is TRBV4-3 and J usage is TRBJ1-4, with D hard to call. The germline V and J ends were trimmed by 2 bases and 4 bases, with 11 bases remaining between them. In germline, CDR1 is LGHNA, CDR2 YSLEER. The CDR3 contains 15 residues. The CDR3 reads CASSQYKARNEKLFF. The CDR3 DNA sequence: TGCGCCAGCAGCCAATACAAGGCTCGTAATGAAAAACTGTTTTTT.

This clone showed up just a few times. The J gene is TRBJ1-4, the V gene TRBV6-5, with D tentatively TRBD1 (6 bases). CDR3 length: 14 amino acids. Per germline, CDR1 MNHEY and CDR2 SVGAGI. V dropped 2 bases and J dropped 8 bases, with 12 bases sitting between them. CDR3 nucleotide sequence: TGTGCCAGCAGTTACGACGGGGGCGAAGAAAAACTGTTTTTT. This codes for CASSYDGGEEKLFF.